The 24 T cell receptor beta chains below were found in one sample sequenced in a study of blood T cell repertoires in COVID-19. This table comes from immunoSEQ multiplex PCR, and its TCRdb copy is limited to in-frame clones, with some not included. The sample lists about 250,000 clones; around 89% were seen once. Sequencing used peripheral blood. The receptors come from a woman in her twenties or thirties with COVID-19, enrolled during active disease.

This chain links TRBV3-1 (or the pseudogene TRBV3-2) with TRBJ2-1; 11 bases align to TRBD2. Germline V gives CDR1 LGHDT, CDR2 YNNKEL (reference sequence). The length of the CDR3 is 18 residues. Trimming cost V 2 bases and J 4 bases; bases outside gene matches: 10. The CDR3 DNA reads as TGTGCCAGCAGCCAACGATCGGGGACTAGCGGAACATACAATGAGCAGTTCTTC. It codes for CASSQRSGTSGTYNEQFF.

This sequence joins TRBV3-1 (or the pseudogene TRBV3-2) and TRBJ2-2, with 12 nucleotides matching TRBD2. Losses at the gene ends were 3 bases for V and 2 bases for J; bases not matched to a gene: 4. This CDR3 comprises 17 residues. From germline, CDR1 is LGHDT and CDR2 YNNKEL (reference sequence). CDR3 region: CASSHPLAGGNTGELFF. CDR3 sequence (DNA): TGTGCCAGCAGCCACCCACTAGCGGGAGGAAACACCGGGGAGCTGTTTTTT.

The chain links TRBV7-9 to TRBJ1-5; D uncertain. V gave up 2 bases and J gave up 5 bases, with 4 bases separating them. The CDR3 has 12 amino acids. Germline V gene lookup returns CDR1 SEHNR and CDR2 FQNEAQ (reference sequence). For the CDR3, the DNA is TGTGCCAGCAGCTTATTAGATCAGCCCCAGCATTTT. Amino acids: CASSLLDQPQHF. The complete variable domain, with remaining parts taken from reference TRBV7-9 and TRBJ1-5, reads DTGVSQNPRHKITKRGQNVTFRCDPISEHNRLYWYRQTLGQGPEFLTYFQNEAQLEKSRLLSDRFSAERPKGSFSTLEIQRTEQGDSAMYLCASSLLDQPQHFGDGTRLSIL.

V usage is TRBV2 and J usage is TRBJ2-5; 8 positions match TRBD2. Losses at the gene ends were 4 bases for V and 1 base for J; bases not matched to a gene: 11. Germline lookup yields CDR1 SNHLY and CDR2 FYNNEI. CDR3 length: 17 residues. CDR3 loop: CASSGSSGLAGQETQYF. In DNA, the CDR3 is TGTGCCAGCAGTGGGTCGTCGGGGCTAGCGGGCCAAGAGACCCAGTACTTC.

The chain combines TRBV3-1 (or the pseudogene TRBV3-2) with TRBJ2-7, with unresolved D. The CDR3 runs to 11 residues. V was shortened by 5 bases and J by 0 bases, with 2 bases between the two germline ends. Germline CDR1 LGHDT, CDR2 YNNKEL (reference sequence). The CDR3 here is CASSYSYEQYF. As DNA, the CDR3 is TGTGCCAGCAGCTACTCCTACGAGCAGTACTTC.

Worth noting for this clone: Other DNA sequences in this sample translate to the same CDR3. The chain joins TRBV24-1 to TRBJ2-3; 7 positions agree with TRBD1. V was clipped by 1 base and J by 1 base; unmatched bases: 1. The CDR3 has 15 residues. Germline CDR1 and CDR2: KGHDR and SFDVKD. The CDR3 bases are TGTGCCACCAGTGATTTTACAGGGGGCACAGATACGCAGTATTTT. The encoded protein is CATSDFTGGTDTQYF.

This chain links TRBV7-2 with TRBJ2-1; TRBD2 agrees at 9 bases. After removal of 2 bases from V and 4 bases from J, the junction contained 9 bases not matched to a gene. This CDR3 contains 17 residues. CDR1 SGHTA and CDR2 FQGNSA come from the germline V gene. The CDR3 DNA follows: TGTGCCAGCAGCTTAAGAGCTAGCGGGGCGCTATACAATGAGCAGTTCTTC. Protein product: CASSLRASGALYNEQFF.

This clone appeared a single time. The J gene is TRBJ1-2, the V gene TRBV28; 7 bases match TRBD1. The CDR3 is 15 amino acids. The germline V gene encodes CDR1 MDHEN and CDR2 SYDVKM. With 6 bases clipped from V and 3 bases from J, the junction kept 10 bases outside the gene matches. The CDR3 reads CASSSPAGTDYGYTF. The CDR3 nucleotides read TGTGCCAGCAGCTCGCCCGCCGGGACAGACTATGGCTACACCTTC.

As DNA, the CDR3 is TGTGCCAGCAGTTACTCCCCCCCGGCTACGGGTGAGACCCAGTACTTC. Its protein is CASSYSPPATGETQYF. The rearrangement uses TRBV6-5 and TRBJ2-5, with D hard to call. The CDR3 spans 16 residues. Trimming stripped 0 bases from V and 5 bases from J, with 16 bases between. In germline, CDR1 is MNHEY, CDR2 SVGAGI.

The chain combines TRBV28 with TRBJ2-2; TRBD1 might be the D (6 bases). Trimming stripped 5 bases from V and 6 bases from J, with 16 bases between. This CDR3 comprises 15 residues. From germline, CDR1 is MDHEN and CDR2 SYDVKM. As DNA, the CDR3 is TGTGCCAGCAGTCCCTCGGAACAGGGCGCCGGGGAGCTGTTTTTT. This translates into CASSPSEQGAGELFF. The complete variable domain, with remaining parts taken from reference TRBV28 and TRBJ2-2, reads DVKVTQSSRYLVKRTGEKVFLECVQDMDHENMFWYRQDPGLGLRLIYFSYDVKMKEKGDIPEGYSVSREKKERFSLILESASTNQTSMYLCASSPSEQGAGELFFGEGSRLTVL.

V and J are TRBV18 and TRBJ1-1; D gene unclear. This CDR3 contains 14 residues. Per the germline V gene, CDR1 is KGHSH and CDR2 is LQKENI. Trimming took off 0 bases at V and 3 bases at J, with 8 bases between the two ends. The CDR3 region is CASSPPWGDTEAFF. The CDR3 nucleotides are TGTGCCAGCTCACCACCCTGGGGAGACACTGAAGCTTTCTTT.

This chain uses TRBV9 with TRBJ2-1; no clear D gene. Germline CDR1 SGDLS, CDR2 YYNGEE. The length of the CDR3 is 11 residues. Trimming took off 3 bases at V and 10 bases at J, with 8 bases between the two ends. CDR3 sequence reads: CASSASGEQFF. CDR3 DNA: TGTGCCAGCAGCGCCTCAGGCGAGCAGTTCTTC.

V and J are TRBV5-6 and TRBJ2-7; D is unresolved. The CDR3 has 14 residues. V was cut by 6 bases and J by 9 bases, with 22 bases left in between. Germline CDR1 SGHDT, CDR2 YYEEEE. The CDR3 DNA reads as TGTGCCAGCACGCCCGGGTTAAACCGAGACCGGCAGTACTTC. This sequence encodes CASTPGLNRDRQYF.

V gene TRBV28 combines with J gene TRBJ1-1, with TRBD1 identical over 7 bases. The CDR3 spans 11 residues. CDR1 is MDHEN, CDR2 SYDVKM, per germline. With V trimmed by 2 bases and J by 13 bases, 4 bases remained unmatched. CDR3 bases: TGTGCCAGCAGTTTAGTCGGACAGGTTTTCTTT. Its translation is CASSLVGQVFF.

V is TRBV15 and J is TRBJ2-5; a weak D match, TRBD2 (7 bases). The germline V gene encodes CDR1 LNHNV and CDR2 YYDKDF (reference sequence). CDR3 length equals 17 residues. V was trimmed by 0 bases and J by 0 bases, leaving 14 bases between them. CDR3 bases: TGTGCCACCAGCAGAGATGGGAAAGGGGGGGACCAAGAGACCCAGTACTTC. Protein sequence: CATSRDGKGGDQETQYF.

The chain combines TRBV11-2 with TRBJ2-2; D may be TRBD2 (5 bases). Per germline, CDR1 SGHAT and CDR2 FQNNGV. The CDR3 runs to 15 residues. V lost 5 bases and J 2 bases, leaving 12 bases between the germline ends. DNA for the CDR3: TGTGCCAGCAGCCCCTGGGGAGAAAACACCGGGGAGCTGTTTTTT. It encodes CASSPWGENTGELFF.

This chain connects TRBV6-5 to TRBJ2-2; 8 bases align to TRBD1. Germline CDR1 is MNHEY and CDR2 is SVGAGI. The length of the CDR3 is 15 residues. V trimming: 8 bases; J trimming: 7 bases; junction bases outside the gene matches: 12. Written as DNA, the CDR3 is TGTGCCAGCGAAAGTTACCAGGGGGCGGGCGGGGAGCTGTTTTTT. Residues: CASESYQGAGGELFF.

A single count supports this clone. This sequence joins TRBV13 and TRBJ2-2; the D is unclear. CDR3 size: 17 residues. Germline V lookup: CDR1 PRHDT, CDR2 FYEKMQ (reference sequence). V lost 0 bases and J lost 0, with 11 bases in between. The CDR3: CASSLGRVKTNTGELFF. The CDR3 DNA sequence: TGTGCCAGCAGCTTAGGTCGAGTCAAAACGAACACCGGGGAGCTGTTTTTT.

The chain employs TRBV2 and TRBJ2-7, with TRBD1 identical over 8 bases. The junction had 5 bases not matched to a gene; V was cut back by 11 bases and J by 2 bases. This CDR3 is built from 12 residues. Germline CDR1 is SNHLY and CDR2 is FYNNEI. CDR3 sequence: CAGGTGPYEQYF. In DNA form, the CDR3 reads TGTGCCGGGGGGACAGGCCCCTACGAGCAGTACTTC. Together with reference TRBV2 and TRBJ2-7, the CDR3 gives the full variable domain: EPEVTQTPSHQVTQMGQEVILRCVPISNHLYFYWYRQILGQKVEFLVSFYNNEISEKSEIFDDQFSVERPDGSNFTLKIRSTKLEDSAMYFCAGGTGPYEQYFGPGTRLTVT.

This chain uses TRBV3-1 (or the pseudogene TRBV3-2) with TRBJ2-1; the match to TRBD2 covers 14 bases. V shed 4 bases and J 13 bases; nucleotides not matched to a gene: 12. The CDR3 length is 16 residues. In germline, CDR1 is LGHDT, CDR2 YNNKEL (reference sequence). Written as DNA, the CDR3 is TGTGCCAGCAGCCCTGGGACTAGCGGGAGTAAAGAGCTTCAGTTCTTC. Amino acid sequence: CASSPGTSGSKELQFF.

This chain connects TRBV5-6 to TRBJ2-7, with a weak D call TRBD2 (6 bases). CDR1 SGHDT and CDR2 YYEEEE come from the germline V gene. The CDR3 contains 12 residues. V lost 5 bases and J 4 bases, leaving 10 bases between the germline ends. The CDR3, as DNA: TGTGCCAGCAGTGTGGGGGGTTACGAGCAGTACTTC. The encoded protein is CASSVGGYEQYF.

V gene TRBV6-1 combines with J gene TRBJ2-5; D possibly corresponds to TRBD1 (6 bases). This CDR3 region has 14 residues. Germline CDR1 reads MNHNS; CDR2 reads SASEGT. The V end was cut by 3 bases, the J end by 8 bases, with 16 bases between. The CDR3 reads CASSEGTGQGTQYF. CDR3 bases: TGTGCCAGCAGTGAGGGTACAGGGCAAGGTACCCAGTACTTC.

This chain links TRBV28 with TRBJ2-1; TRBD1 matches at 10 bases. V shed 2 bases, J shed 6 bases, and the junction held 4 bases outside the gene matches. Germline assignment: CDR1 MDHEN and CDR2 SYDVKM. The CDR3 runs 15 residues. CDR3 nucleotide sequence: TGTGCCAGCAGTTTAAGACAGGGGGCGGCCAATGAGCAGTTCTTC. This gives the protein CASSLRQGAANEQFF.

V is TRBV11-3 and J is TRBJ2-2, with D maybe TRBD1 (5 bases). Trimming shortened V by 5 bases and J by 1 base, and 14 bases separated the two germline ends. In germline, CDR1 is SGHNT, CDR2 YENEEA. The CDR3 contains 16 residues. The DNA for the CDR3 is TGTGCCAGCAGCCCCGACAGCACCTTGAACACCGGGGAGCTGTTTTTT. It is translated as CASSPDSTLNTGELFF. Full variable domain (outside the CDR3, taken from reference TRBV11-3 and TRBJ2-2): EAGVVQSPRYKIIEKKQPVAFWCNPISGHNTLYWYLQNLGQGPELLIRYENEEAVDDSQLPKDRFSAERLKGVDSTLKIQPAELGDSAVYLCASSPDSTLNTGELFFGEGSRLTVL.